Each of the 19 T cell receptor beta chains below was sequenced from the same sample in a study of blood T cell repertoires in COVID-19. Sequenced by immunoSEQ multiplex PCR; TCRdb stores in-frame clones only, minus some. The repertoire includes about 290,000 clones, just under 85% of them detected once, and around 4% sits in the top ten. Source material: peripheral blood. These receptors originate from a woman between 50 and 59 years old with active or convalescent COVID-19.

This chain uses TRBV24-1 with TRBJ1-5; possibly TRBD1 for D (6 bases). The CDR3 spans 12 residues. Germline V CDR1 and CDR2: KGHDR, SFDVKD. The V end was cut by 4 bases, the J end by 9 bases, with 9 bases between. CDR3 in DNA: TGTGCCACCAGTGACTCACAGGGGCCCCAGCATTTT. This codes for CATSDSQGPQHF.

This chain links TRBV4-2 with TRBJ2-1; D is ambiguous. Germline CDR1 and CDR2: LGHNA and YNFKEQ. The CDR3 is 16 amino acids. Trimming took off 1 base at V and 9 bases at J, with 19 bases between the two ends. The CDR3 reads CASSQVSSTPRSEQFF. DNA for the CDR3: TGTGCCAGCAGCCAAGTATCAAGCACTCCTAGGAGTGAGCAGTTCTTC.

The chain carries TRBV7-9 and TRBJ2-1; TRBD2 aligns across 9 bases. This CDR3 is 17 amino acids long. The germline V gene encodes CDR1 SEHNR and CDR2 FQNEAQ (reference sequence). J gave up 0 bases and V 4 bases, and 7 bases lay outside the gene matches. As DNA, the CDR3 is TGTGCCAGCAGCTCAACGACTAGCGGACGCTCCTACAATGAGCAGTTCTTC. Translation gives CASSSTTSGRSYNEQFF. Supplemented by reference TRBV7-9 and TRBJ2-1, the full variable domain reads DTGVSQNPRHKITKRGQNVTFRCDPISEHNRLYWYRQTLGQGPEFLTYFQNEAQLEKSRLLSDRFSAERPKGSFSTLEIQRTEQGDSAMYLCASSSTTSGRSYNEQFFGPGTRLTVL.

This chain uses TRBV5-1 with TRBJ2-1; 9 nucleotides line up with TRBD2. V trimming: 3 bases; J trimming: 5 bases; junction bases outside the gene matches: 6. This CDR3 has 15 amino acids. Looked up from germline, CDR1 is SGHRS and CDR2 is YFSETQ. CDR3 nucleotide sequence: TGCGCCAGCAGCTGGGGACTAGCAGACAACAATGAGCAGTTCTTC. Translating it yields CASSWGLADNNEQFF.

The rearrangement uses TRBV6-1 and TRBJ1-5; weak D call: TRBD1 (5 bases). CDR1 and CDR2 from the germline V gene are MNHNS and SASEGT. This CDR3 has 15 residues. Trimming cost V 3 bases and J 3 bases, with 12 bases left between them. CDR3 loop: CASSEGQVPNQPQHF. The CDR3 DNA reads TGTGCCAGCAGTGAGGGGCAGGTGCCCAATCAGCCCCAGCATTTT.

This rearrangement joins TRBV4-1 to TRBJ2-1, with 9 bases that match TRBD2. V dropped 5 bases and J dropped 7; count of bases not matched to a gene: 18. This CDR3 spans 18 amino acids. Per germline, CDR1 MGHRA and CDR2 YSYEKL. In DNA, the CDR3 is TGCGCCAGCAGCGAAGGGGCTTTAGCGGGAGCCAGAGGTAATGAGCAGTTCTTC. It specifies CASSEGALAGARGNEQFF.

The CDR3 region has the DNA TGCGCCAGCACGGGACACTACGAGCAGTACTTC. This gives the protein CASTGHYEQYF. This rearrangement joins TRBV10-2 to TRBJ2-7; D possibly corresponds to TRBD1 (6 bases). Germline V lookup: CDR1 WSHSY, CDR2 SAAADI. The ends were cut back, 7 bases at V and 3 bases at J, with 7 bases in the middle. The CDR3 spans 11 residues.

This clone has only one observation. V gene TRBV5-1 combines with J gene TRBJ2-2; tentatively, D is TRBD1 (5 bases). Germline CDR1 reads SGHRS; CDR2 reads YFSETQ. This CDR3 comprises 18 residues. V lost 4 bases and J lost 6, with 25 bases in between. CDR3 sequence: CASSLSIGAAIEAGELFF. CDR3 DNA sequence: TGCGCCAGCAGCCTTTCAATAGGGGCTGCTATTGAGGCCGGGGAGCTGTTTTTT.

The CDR3, as DNA: TGTGCCAGCAGCAATCACAGGGGTGGCACAGATACGCAGTATTTT. Amino acid sequence: CASSNHRGGTDTQYF. The chain has TRBV7-9 and TRBJ2-3, with 7 bases that match TRBD1. The CDR3 consists of 15 residues. Trimming took 5 bases from V and 1 from J; bases not matched to a gene: 6. Germline V gene data show CDR1 as SEHNR and CDR2 as FQNEAQ (reference sequence).

This chain connects TRBV19 to TRBJ2-3; perhaps TRBD1 as D (5 bases). This CDR3 is built from 14 residues. CDR1 is LNHDA and CDR2 is SQIVND in the germline V gene (reference sequence). Between the trimmed V and J ends, which lost 9 bases and 4 bases, there was a span of 17 bases. CDR3 sequence: CASSQGPGPDTQYF. CDR3 in DNA: TGTGCCAGCAGCCAGGGTCCCGGTCCAGATACGCAGTATTTT.

With regard to this clone: At the DNA level, this CDR3 is encoded by other sequences in the same sample as well. This rearrangement joins TRBV5-1 to TRBJ2-3, with 9 bases matching TRBD1. This CDR3 has 14 amino acids. Germline trimming cut 4 bases from V and 4 bases from J; bases unmatched to any gene: 4. The germline V gene encodes CDR1 SGHRS and CDR2 YFSETQ. The CDR3 loop reads CASSLGQGPDTQYF. The CDR3 nucleotides read TGCGCCAGCAGCCTAGGACAGGGGCCAGATACGCAGTATTTT.

The rearrangement joins TRBV30 to TRBJ1-2; TRBD1 might be the D (5 bases). With 0 bases removed from V and 2 bases from J, the gap between germline ends came to 10 bases. This CDR3 is built from 14 residues. Germline V gene data show CDR1 as GTSNPN and CDR2 as SVGIG (reference sequence). This chain's CDR3 is CAWSVVGANYGYTF. In DNA, the CDR3 is TGTGCCTGGAGTGTAGTTGGGGCCAACTATGGCTACACCTTC.

J is TRBJ2-1 and V is TRBV3-1 (or the pseudogene TRBV3-2); 11 nucleotides align to TRBD2. CDR1 and CDR2 (germline): LGHDT, YNNKEL (reference sequence). After removal of 5 bases from V and 8 bases from J, the junction contained 5 bases not matched to a gene. The CDR3 extends over 14 amino acids. CDR3 DNA sequence: TGTGCCAGCAGCGGTCCTAGCGGGAGGTATGAGCAGTTCTTC. This codes for CASSGPSGRYEQFF.

This rearrangement joins TRBV7-9 to TRBJ1-2; 7 positions match TRBD1. Trimming at V came to 1 base and at J to 7 bases, leaving 6 bases not matched to a gene. The length of the CDR3 is 14 residues. The germline CDR1 and CDR2 sequences are SEHNR and FQNEAQ (reference sequence). CDR3 sequence reads: CASSLGQGSSGYTF. The CDR3 DNA sequence: TGTGCCAGCAGCTTAGGACAGGGTTCGAGTGGCTACACCTTC.

The chain joins TRBV27 to TRBJ1-5; D gene ambiguous. Germline CDR1 MNHEY, CDR2 SMNVEV (reference sequence). V dropped 0 bases and J dropped 4 bases, with 10 bases sitting between them. The CDR3 covers 15 residues. CDR3 amino acids: CASSLSNRLNQPQHF. The CDR3 nucleotides are TGTGCCAGCAGTTTATCGAACAGATTAAATCAGCCCCAGCATTTT.

V is TRBV23-1 and J is TRBJ2-7; D not certain. TRBV23-1 is marked as an open reading frame, function uncertain. This CDR3 has 14 amino acids. Trimming pared 8 bases from V and 0 bases from J, leaving 14 bases between. CDR3 sequence (DNA): TGCGCCAGCCCCCCGCCGCGCGACTCCTACGAGCAGTACTTC. Its protein product is CASPPPRDSYEQYF.

J is TRBJ2-7 and V is TRBV28; 13 nucleotides agree with TRBD2. Germline V lookup: CDR1 MDHEN, CDR2 SYDVKM. V trimming: 0 bases; J trimming: 0 bases; junction bases outside the gene matches: 2. This CDR3 has 17 amino acids. The DNA for the CDR3 is TGTGCCAGCAGTTTATGGGGACTAGCGGGGAACTCCTACGAGCAGTACTTC. This translates into CASSLWGLAGNSYEQYF.

This clone was counted only a few times. V gene TRBV29-1 combines with J gene TRBJ2-1; the D is unclear. The CDR3 covers 13 residues. Germline CDR1 SQVTM, CDR2 ANQGSEA. V was shortened by 4 bases and J by 8 bases, with 15 bases between the two germline ends. The CDR3, as DNA: TGCAGCGTTGGCGGCGCCTCCCGCGATGAGCAGTTCTTC. Translating gives CSVGGASRDEQFF.

This chain uses TRBV30 with TRBJ1-1; tentative D call: TRBD1 (5 bases). The length of the CDR3 is 17 residues. The germline CDR1 and CDR2 sequences are GTSNPN and SVGIG (reference sequence). V lost 0 bases, J lost 0 bases, and 17 bases lay in between. The CDR3 region has the DNA TGTGCCTGGAGTGTACGTGTGGGGCAGTCCATGAACACTGAAGCTTTCTTT. Amino acid sequence: CAWSVRVGQSMNTEAFF. Full variable domain (outside the CDR3, taken from reference TRBV30 and TRBJ1-1): SQTIHQWPATLVQPVGSPLSLECTVEGTSNPNLYWYRQAAGRGLQLLFYSVGIGQISSEVPQNLSASRPQDRQFILSSKKLLLSDSGFYLCAWSVRVGQSMNTEAFFGQGTRLTVV.